Below, one TCR beta chain is given with its context. Antigen specificity is unknown. The record originates from a study of shared clonotypes between healthy human individuals. Broader study findings: An effect of sequencing depth on clonotype sharing among donors was expected. The study found 4.5% to 6% of naive CD4 clonotypes shared across a handful of donors. Only blood samples were collected, and tissue repertoires likely differ.

Original processing notes: ImmunoSEQ output held junction-only sequences without quality scores, so filtering differed. Generated by immunoSEQ multiplex PCR, the TCRdb table keeps only in-frame clones and is missing some. The V and J calls and clone size come from that table; D and trimming were worked out from the DNA. The sample records 2 million to 2.5 million clones, over 85% being singletons. V gave up 4 bases and J gave up 8 bases; unmatched junction bases: 6. Germline loops: CDR1 MNHEY, CDR2 SVGAGI. The CDR3 has 14 amino acids. Sequenced: naive CD4+ T cells from PBMCs. The subset: CD45RA+ positively selected. The rearrangement joins TRBV6-5 to TRBJ1-5; the match to TRBD1 covers 9 bases. The origin of this receptor is a young man in good health. Some clones in this sample may be carry-over from other donors' samples. CDR3 loop: CASSSTGGREPQHF. In nucleotides, the CDR3 is TGTGCCAGCAGTTCGACAGGGGGACGGGAGCCCCAGCATTTT.